Described below is a single T cell receptor beta chain sequence and its context. The table came from immunoSEQ multiplex PCR; TCRdb's copy has only in-frame clones and leaves some out. The sample records over 95,000 clones, around 94% being singletons. The data were obtained in a study of brain T cells in children with intractable seizures. The CDR3 has 15 residues. The ends were cut back, 7 bases at V and 0 bases at J, with 13 bases in the middle. CDR1 MNHGY and CDR2 SAAAGT come from the germline V gene. The chain carries TRBV6-8 and TRBJ2-1; no reliable D call. The clonotype comes from a boy younger than two with hemimegalencephaly and intractable seizures. Material: peripheral blood, obtained at surgery. CDR3 bases: TGTGCCAGCATTGTCGGAAAGGGCTCCTACAATGAGCAGTTCTTC. Its translation: CASIVGKGSYNEQFF.